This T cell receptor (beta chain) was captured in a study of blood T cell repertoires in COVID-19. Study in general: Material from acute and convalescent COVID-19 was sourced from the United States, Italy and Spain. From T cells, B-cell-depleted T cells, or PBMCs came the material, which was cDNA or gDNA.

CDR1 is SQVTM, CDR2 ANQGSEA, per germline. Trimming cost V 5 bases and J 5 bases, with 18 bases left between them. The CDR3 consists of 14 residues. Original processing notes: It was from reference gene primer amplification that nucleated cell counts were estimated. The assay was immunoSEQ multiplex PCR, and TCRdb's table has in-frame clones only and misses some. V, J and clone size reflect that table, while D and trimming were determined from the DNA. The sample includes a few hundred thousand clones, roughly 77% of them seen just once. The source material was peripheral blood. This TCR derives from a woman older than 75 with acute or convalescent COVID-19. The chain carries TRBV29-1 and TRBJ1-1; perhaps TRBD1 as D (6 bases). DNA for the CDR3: TGCAGCGTTTCACCTCAGGGGCCCATAACTGAAGCTTTCTTT. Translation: CSVSPQGPITEAFF.